The 4 T cell receptor beta chains below all came from one sample that was sequenced in a study of CD8+ T cells in alopecia areata. Regarding treatment: oral pan-JAK inhibitor, 5-10 mg twice daily. Extracted RNA was reverse transcribed into cDNA, the sequencing template. Profiled with immunoSEQ multiplex PCR; TCRdb holds only in-frame clones, not every one. The sample shows approximately 200,000 clones, nearly 60% of them seen only once. This specimen consisted of CD4+ T cells sorted from blood, obtained at week 24, from a patient treated with tofacitinib. These receptors were collected from a human donor with alopecia areata.

This clone was counted between two and nine times. V is TRBV29-1 and J is TRBJ2-3; weak D call: TRBD2 (6 bases). This CDR3 contains 11 residues. Germline CDR1 reads SQVTM; CDR2 reads ANQGSEA. Here the CDR3 reads CGFHRGDTQYF. CDR3 bases: TGCGGATTCCATCGGGGGGATACGCAGTATTTT.

This clone has at least ten counts. J is TRBJ1-6 and V is TRBV2; the D gene is possibly TRBD1 (6 bases). Germline CDR1 and CDR2: SNHLY and FYNNEI. The CDR3 consists of 14 residues. The V end lost 2 bases, the J end lost 4 bases, and 6 bases lay between the germline ends. CDR3: CASSEQGYNSPLHF. The DNA for the CDR3 is TGTGCCAGCAGTGAACAGGGGTATAATTCACCCCTCCACTTT.

The V gene is TRBV10-2, the J gene TRBJ2-2; D is undetermined. This CDR3 comprises 12 residues. Germline V CDR1 and CDR2: WSHSY, SAAADI. V lost 6 bases and J 6 bases, leaving 8 bases between the germline ends. Written as DNA, the CDR3 is TGCGCCAGCAGAACGGGCTCCGGGGAGCTGTTTTTT. This gives the protein CASRTGSGELFF.

This chain connects TRBV7-8 to TRBJ1-1; D gene ambiguous. This CDR3 is 15 amino acids long. The germline CDR1 and CDR2 sequences are SGHVS and FQNEAQ. The V end lost 1 base, the J end lost 6 bases, and 15 bases lay between the germline ends. The CDR3 here is CASSLGLGKRAEAFF. DNA of the CDR3: TGTGCCAGCAGCTTAGGTTTAGGGAAGCGGGCTGAAGCTTTCTTT.